This is a list of T cell receptor beta chains from one sample in a study of blood T cell repertoires in COVID-19. Produced via immunoSEQ multiplex PCR; TCRdb's table is partial and in-frame only. The table records about 190,000 clones, over 80% of them present only once. The material sequenced was peripheral blood. The receptors stem from a woman in her forties with acute or convalescent COVID-19. Each CDR3 is given with its conserved first and last residue. Fields, in order: clone size, V gene, J gene, D gene, CDR3 protein, CDR3 DNA. D genes are given only for firm matches. The size of a clone is reported for some rows only, either as once, few or many, or as a class for expanded clones.

clone size: once; V gene: TRBV9; J gene: TRBJ1-5; D gene: .; CDR3 protein: CASSVANQPQHF; CDR3 DNA: TGTGCCAGCAGCGTAGCGAATCAGCCCCAGCATTTT
clone size: .; V gene: TRBV19; J gene: TRBJ2-1; D gene: TRBD1; CDR3 protein: CASSIVGGQGVRRYNEQFF; CDR3 DNA: TGTGCCAGTAGTATAGTGGGAGGACAGGGGGTCAGGCGGTACAATGAGCAGTTCTTC
clone size: .; V gene: TRBV28; J gene: TRBJ1-5; D gene: .; CDR3 protein: CASRQSYSNQPQHF; CDR3 DNA: TGTGCCAGCAGACAGTCTTATAGCAATCAGCCCCAGCATTTT
clone size: .; V gene: TRBV7-2; J gene: TRBJ1-2; D gene: TRBD1; CDR3 protein: CASSSSGTGLYGYTF; CDR3 DNA: TGTGCCAGCAGCTCGTCCGGGACAGGTCTCTATGGCTACACCTTC
clone size: .; V gene: TRBV7-9; J gene: TRBJ1-2; D gene: TRBD1; CDR3 protein: CASSPRQGAWGYTF; CDR3 DNA: TGTGCCAGCAGCCCAAGACAGGGGGCGTGGGGCTACACCTTC
clone size: .; V gene: TRBV3-1/TRBV3-2; J gene: TRBJ1-2; D gene: TRBD1; CDR3 protein: CASSLGQGTAGNF; CDR3 DNA: TGTGCCAGCAGCCTGGGACAGGGGACAGCTGGAAACTTC
clone size: .; V gene: TRBV27; J gene: TRBJ2-7; D gene: TRBD1; CDR3 protein: CASSWGQGAREQYF; CDR3 DNA: TGTGCCAGCAGTTGGGGACAGGGGGCACGGGAGCAGTACTTC
clone size: .; V gene: TRBV28; J gene: TRBJ2-2; D gene: TRBD2; CDR3 protein: CASTHGTTFTGELFF; CDR3 DNA: TGTGCCAGTACACATGGGACTACGTTCACCGGGGAGCTGTTTTTT
clone size: .; V gene: TRBV7-7; J gene: TRBJ2-3; D gene: TRBD1; CDR3 protein: CASSSKGQGITDTQYF; CDR3 DNA: TGTGCTAGCAGCTCAAAGGGACAGGGGATCACAGATACGCAGTATTTT
clone size: .; V gene: TRBV6-5; J gene: TRBJ1-5; D gene: TRBD1; CDR3 protein: CASSQSRDRGQPQHF; CDR3 DNA: TGTGCCAGCAGTCAATCCCGGGACAGGGGTCAGCCCCAGCATTTT
clone size: .; V gene: TRBV28; J gene: TRBJ1-2; D gene: .; CDR3 protein: CASSLDPRENYGYTF; CDR3 DNA: TGTGCCAGCAGTTTAGATCCAAGGGAGAACTATGGCTACACCTTC
clone size: .; V gene: TRBV6-7; J gene: TRBJ1-5; D gene: .; CDR3 protein: CATPGRDSNQPQHF; CDR3 DNA: TGTGCCACCCCTGGACGGGATAGCAATCAGCCCCAGCATTTT
clone size: .; V gene: TRBV14; J gene: TRBJ1-6; D gene: .; CDR3 protein: CASSQDQRLPSAYNSPLHF; CDR3 DNA: TGTGCCAGCAGCCAAGATCAGAGACTCCCCTCGGCCTATAATTCACCCCTCCACTTT
clone size: .; V gene: TRBV5-4; J gene: TRBJ2-1; D gene: .; CDR3 protein: CASSLARGEQFF; CDR3 DNA: TGTGCCAGCAGCTTAGCACGTGGTGAGCAGTTCTTC
clone size: .; V gene: TRBV15; J gene: TRBJ2-1; D gene: .; CDR3 protein: CATTSPGVPPRYNEQFF; CDR3 DNA: TGTGCCACCACTTCCCCGGGGGTACCCCCGAGGTACAATGAGCAGTTCTTC
clone size: few; V gene: TRBV12-3/TRBV12-4; J gene: TRBJ1-2; D gene: .; CDR3 protein: CASSAERGGYTF; CDR3 DNA: TGTGCCAGCAGTGCCGAAAGGGGTGGCTACACCTTC
clone size: .; V gene: TRBV2; J gene: TRBJ2-7; D gene: TRBD2; CDR3 protein: CAGLAGGVVYEQYF; CDR3 DNA: TGTGCCGGGCTAGCGGGAGGGGTCGTGTACGAGCAGTACTTC
clone size: .; V gene: TRBV27; J gene: TRBJ1-4; D gene: TRBD1; CDR3 protein: CASSSRQGVNEKLFF; CDR3 DNA: TGTGCCAGCAGTTCGAGACAGGGAGTGAATGAAAAACTGTTTTTT
clone size: .; V gene: TRBV27; J gene: TRBJ2-5; D gene: TRBD1; CDR3 protein: CASSPQGAQETQYF; CDR3 DNA: TGTGCCAGCAGCCCACAGGGGGCTCAAGAGACCCAGTACTTC
clone size: .; V gene: TRBV19; J gene: TRBJ1-2; D gene: TRBD1; CDR3 protein: CASSMGTGYYGYTF; CDR3 DNA: TGTGCCAGTAGTATGGGGACAGGGTACTATGGCTACACCTTC
clone size: .; V gene: TRBV15; J gene: TRBJ2-7; D gene: .; CDR3 protein: CATSRDPGVSYEQYF; CDR3 DNA: TGTGCCACCAGCAGAGACCCGGGAGTATCCTACGAGCAGTACTTC
clone size: .; V gene: TRBV12-3/TRBV12-4; J gene: TRBJ1-1; D gene: .; CDR3 protein: CASRPGRNTEAFF; CDR3 DNA: TGTGCCAGCAGGCCAGGTCGAAACACTGAAGCTTTCTTT
clone size: .; V gene: TRBV7-3; J gene: TRBJ2-1; D gene: .; CDR3 protein: CASSFNPGRVYNEQFF; CDR3 DNA: TGTGCCAGCAGCTTCAACCCGGGGAGAGTTTACAATGAGCAGTTCTTC
clone size: .; V gene: TRBV5-1; J gene: TRBJ2-5; D gene: TRBD2; CDR3 protein: CASSRSGGPQETQYF; CDR3 DNA: TGCGCCAGCAGCCGTAGCGGGGGGCCCCAAGAGACCCAGTACTTC
clone size: .; V gene: TRBV6-5; J gene: TRBJ2-2; D gene: .; CDR3 protein: CASSYEAGELFF; CDR3 DNA: TGTGCCAGCAGTTACGAGGCCGGGGAGCTGTTTTTT
clone size: once; V gene: TRBV9; J gene: TRBJ2-1; D gene: TRBD2; CDR3 protein: CASRGTSGSPGNEQFF; CDR3 DNA: TGTGCCAGCAGGGGGACTAGCGGGAGTCCCGGCAATGAGCAGTTCTTC
clone size: .; V gene: TRBV19; J gene: TRBJ1-5; D gene: TRBD1; CDR3 protein: CASSIPGQNHQPQHF; CDR3 DNA: TGTGCCAGTAGTATACCGGGACAGAATCATCAGCCCCAGCATTTT
clone size: .; V gene: TRBV20-1; J gene: TRBJ2-7; D gene: .; CDR3 protein: CSASGAYEQYF; CDR3 DNA: TGCAGTGCTAGCGGGGCCTACGAGCAGTACTTC
clone size: .; V gene: TRBV2; J gene: TRBJ1-2; D gene: .; CDR3 protein: CASSADTGSGYTF; CDR3 DNA: TGTGCCAGCAGTGCGGATACAGGGAGCGGCTACACCTTC
clone size: .; V gene: TRBV7-9; J gene: TRBJ2-7; D gene: TRBD2; CDR3 protein: CASSFPTSGSSYEQYF; CDR3 DNA: TGTGCCAGCAGCTTCCCGACTAGCGGGAGCTCCTACGAGCAGTACTTC
clone size: .; V gene: TRBV5-4; J gene: TRBJ2-7; D gene: .; CDR3 protein: CASSLVGGGDYEQYF; CDR3 DNA: TGTGCCAGCAGCTTGGTAGGCGGGGGCGACTACGAGCAGTACTTC
clone size: .; V gene: TRBV11-2; J gene: TRBJ2-3; D gene: .; CDR3 protein: CASSGSGTPYTDTQYF; CDR3 DNA: TGTGCCAGCAGCGGAAGCGGTACACCTTACACAGATACGCAGTATTTT
clone size: .; V gene: TRBV7-8; J gene: TRBJ2-1; D gene: .; CDR3 protein: CASSLGVDSNNEQFF; CDR3 DNA: TGTGCCAGCAGCTTAGGGGTCGACTCTAACAATGAGCAGTTCTTC
clone size: .; V gene: TRBV2; J gene: TRBJ2-3; D gene: TRBD2; CDR3 protein: CASGLAGVTDTQYF; CDR3 DNA: TGTGCCAGTGGACTAGCGGGAGTCACAGATACGCAGTATTTT
clone size: .; V gene: TRBV18; J gene: TRBJ2-7; D gene: .; CDR3 protein: CASSPPTTAHYEQYF; CDR3 DNA: TGTGCCAGCTCACCACCGACGACAGCACACTACGAGCAGTACTTC
clone size: few; V gene: TRBV19; J gene: TRBJ1-3; D gene: .; CDR3 protein: CASSLRSGNTIYF; CDR3 DNA: TGTGCCAGTAGTTTGCGGTCTGGAAACACCATATATTTT
clone size: .; V gene: TRBV10-3; J gene: TRBJ2-5; D gene: .; CDR3 protein: CAISESASRETQYF; CDR3 DNA: TGTGCCATCAGTGAGTCTGCTAGCAGAGAGACCCAGTACTTC
clone size: .; V gene: TRBV6-5; J gene: TRBJ1-2; D gene: .; CDR3 protein: CASSPGLANYGYTF; CDR3 DNA: TGTGCCAGCAGCCCAGGGTTAGCTAACTATGGCTACACCTTC
clone size: .; V gene: TRBV25-1; J gene: TRBJ1-1; D gene: TRBD1; CDR3 protein: CASSETGRNTEAFF; CDR3 DNA: TGTGCCAGCAGTGAGACAGGGAGGAACACTGAAGCTTTCTTT
clone size: .; V gene: TRBV7-9; J gene: TRBJ1-1; D gene: .; CDR3 protein: CASSLRGAYKNTEAFF; CDR3 DNA: TGTGCCAGCAGCTTAAGAGGAGCCTACAAGAACACTGAAGCTTTCTTT
clone size: .; V gene: TRBV27; J gene: TRBJ1-6; D gene: .; CDR3 protein: CASSLKGNSPLHF; CDR3 DNA: TGTGCCAGCAGTTTAAAGGGGAATTCACCCCTCCACTTT
clone size: few; V gene: TRBV19; J gene: TRBJ2-6; D gene: .; CDR3 protein: CASTFRGSGANVLTF; CDR3 DNA: TGTGCCAGTACCTTCCGCGGCTCTGGGGCCAACGTCCTGACTTTC
clone size: .; V gene: TRBV5-3; J gene: TRBJ2-5; D gene: TRBD2; CDR3 protein: CARSSDRGLAGGEETQYF; CDR3 DNA: TGTGCCAGAAGCTCAGACAGGGGTCTAGCGGGGGGCGAAGAGACCCAGTACTTC
clone size: .; V gene: TRBV19; J gene: TRBJ2-7; D gene: TRBD1; CDR3 protein: CASTLRTGGDYEQYF; CDR3 DNA: TGTGCCAGTACGCTGAGGACAGGTGGAGACTACGAGCAGTACTTC
clone size: .; V gene: TRBV15; J gene: TRBJ1-3; D gene: TRBD1; CDR3 protein: CATSKHRDRVSRNTIYF; CDR3 DNA: TGTGCCACCAGCAAGCACCGGGACAGGGTTTCGAGAAACACCATATATTTT
clone size: .; V gene: TRBV7-9; J gene: TRBJ1-4; D gene: .; CDR3 protein: CASSYQPEGQEKLFF; CDR3 DNA: TGTGCCAGCAGCTACCAACCAGAGGGACAAGAAAAACTGTTTTTT
clone size: once; V gene: TRBV5-1; J gene: TRBJ1-3; D gene: TRBD1; CDR3 protein: CASSIQGVEAGNTIYF; CDR3 DNA: TGCGCCAGCAGCATACAGGGGGTAGAGGCTGGAAACACCATATATTTT
clone size: .; V gene: TRBV27; J gene: TRBJ1-6; D gene: .; CDR3 protein: CASSTPSRTYNSPLHF; CDR3 DNA: TGTGCCAGCAGTACCCCTAGCAGGACCTATAATTCACCCCTCCACTTT
clone size: .; V gene: TRBV29-1; J gene: TRBJ2-3; D gene: .; CDR3 protein: CSVEDPLLEPTDTQYF; CDR3 DNA: TGCAGCGTTGAAGATCCCCTATTAGAACCCACAGATACGCAGTATTTT
clone size: .; V gene: TRBV6-6; J gene: TRBJ2-7; D gene: TRBD1; CDR3 protein: CASGTGIEQYF; CDR3 DNA: TGTGCCAGCGGGACAGGGATCGAGCAGTACTTC
clone size: .; V gene: TRBV19; J gene: TRBJ2-5; D gene: .; CDR3 protein: CASMDRFQETQYF; CDR3 DNA: TGTGCCAGTATGGACAGATTCCAAGAGACCCAGTACTTC
clone size: once; V gene: TRBV28; J gene: TRBJ1-2; D gene: TRBD1; CDR3 protein: CASSPGTVRGYTF; CDR3 DNA: TGTGCCAGCAGTCCAGGGACAGTAAGAGGCTACACCTTC
clone size: .; V gene: TRBV28; J gene: TRBJ1-6; D gene: TRBD1; CDR3 protein: CASRARAGGRSPLHF; CDR3 DNA: TGTGCCAGCAGGGCAAGGGCAGGGGGGCGTTCACCCCTCCACTTT